The text below deals with one T cell receptor beta chain. Trimming took 2 bases from V and 1 from J; bases not matched to a gene: 9. The CDR3 sequence is 17 residues long. Germline V gene data show CDR1 as ENHRY and CDR2 as SYGVKD. The source of the sample is a study of T cells in Graves' hyperthyroidism and ophthalmopathy. The TCR beta CDR3 regions underwent amplification using RNA transcripts as the source. Researchers ran a first-round RT-PCR on the TCR CDR3 using the HTBI primer set. Via MiXCR, TCRdb re-called the multiplex PCR reads, giving one row per CDR3 protein. The sample has hundreds of thousands of distinct CDR3 sequences; 38% are singletons.

This TCR came from a man aged 18 to 35 with Graves' hyperthyroidism. The chain joins TRBV10-3 to TRBJ1-1, with 8 nucleotides matching TRBD1. What was sequenced was blood. CDR3 nucleotide sequence: TGTGCCATCAGTGAGCCACAGGGGGTTCCAGAGAACACTGAAGCTTTCTTT. It codes for CAISEPQGVPENTEAFF.